This T cell receptor (beta chain) was captured by sequencing in a study of Ad26.COV2.S vaccination and SARS-CoV-2 variants. Study findings and constraints: Whether participants received vaccine or placebo, their non-spike TCR breadth was similar.

Assay: immunoSEQ multiplex PCR; the TCRdb copy retains only in-frame clones and omits some. The repertoire holds 350,000 to 450,000 clones, 70% to 90% seen once, with approximately 1.9% in the top ten. As regards this clone: Its specificity is not known.

Germline CDR1 is SGHDT and CDR2 is YYEEEE. The V segment lost 4 bases and the J segment 2 bases; nucleotides outside the gene matches: 2. The CDR3 is made up of 15 amino acids. Treatment meaning: 19 received Ad26.COV2.S at low or high dose, single or two shots; about 5 received placebo; per-sample allocation not given. Collection of the samples took place on day 63 after the first injection of vaccine or placebo. This clonotype originated in a person aged 18-60 years who received the Ad26.COV2.S COVID-19 vaccine or a placebo. V usage is TRBV5-6 and J usage is TRBJ2-1; 11 nucleotides match TRBD1. The source material was peripheral blood, sampled in a trial of Ad26.COV2.S vaccine versus placebo. The CDR3 DNA is TGTGCCAGCAGCAGGACAGGGGGCCCCTACAATGAGCAGTTCTTC. It is translated as CASSRTGGPYNEQFF.